This T cell receptor (beta chain) was found in a study of blood T cell repertoires in COVID-19. Study in general: Whether acute or convalescent, the COVID-19 samples came from the United States, Italy and Spain. PBMCs, B-cell-depleted T cells, or T cells provided the cDNA or gDNA that made up the material.

Seattle enrolled patients during active infection and tracked them longitudinally. CDR1 and CDR2 (germline): SEHNR, FQNEAQ (reference sequence). This CDR3 has 15 amino acids. V dropped 3 bases and J dropped 3; count of bases not matched to a gene: 4. How the authors handled the data: For nucleated cells, counts were estimated from reference gene primer amplification. The data were produced by immunoSEQ multiplex PCR, yet TCRdb's version contains in-frame clones alone and is incomplete. V, J and clone size were drawn from that table, and D and trimming were deduced from the DNA. Of roughly 500,000 clones listed, 89% were seen once; the top ten hold approximately 0.9%.

This rearrangement joins TRBV7-9 to TRBJ2-5; 10 nucleotides align to TRBD1. What was sequenced was peripheral blood. The sequence was obtained from a man in his late teens or twenties with COVID-19, enrolled during active disease. The CDR3 loop is CASSLLGTGEETQYF. CDR3 bases: TGTGCCAGCAGCTTGTTGGGGACAGGGGAAGAGACCCAGTACTTC.